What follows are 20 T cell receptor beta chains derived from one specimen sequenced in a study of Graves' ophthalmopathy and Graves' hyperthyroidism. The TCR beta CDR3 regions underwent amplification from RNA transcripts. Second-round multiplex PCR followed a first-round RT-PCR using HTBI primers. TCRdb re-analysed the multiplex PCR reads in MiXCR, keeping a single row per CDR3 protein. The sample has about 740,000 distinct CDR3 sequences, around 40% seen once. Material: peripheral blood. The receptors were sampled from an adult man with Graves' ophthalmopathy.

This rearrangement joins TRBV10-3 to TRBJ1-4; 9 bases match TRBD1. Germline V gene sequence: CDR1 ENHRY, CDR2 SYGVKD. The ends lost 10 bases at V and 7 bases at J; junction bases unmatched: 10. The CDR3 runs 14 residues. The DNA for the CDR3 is TGTGCCAGCAGGACCGGGACAGGGACTGAAAAACTGTTTTTT. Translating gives CASRTGTGTEKLFF.

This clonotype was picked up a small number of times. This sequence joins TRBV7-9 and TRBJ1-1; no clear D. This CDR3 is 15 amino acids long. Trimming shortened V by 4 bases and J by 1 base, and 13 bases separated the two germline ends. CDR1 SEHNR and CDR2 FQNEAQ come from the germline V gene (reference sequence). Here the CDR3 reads CASSSTYMGNTEAFF. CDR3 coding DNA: TGTGCCAGCAGCTCCACGTACATGGGGAACACTGAAGCTTTCTTT.

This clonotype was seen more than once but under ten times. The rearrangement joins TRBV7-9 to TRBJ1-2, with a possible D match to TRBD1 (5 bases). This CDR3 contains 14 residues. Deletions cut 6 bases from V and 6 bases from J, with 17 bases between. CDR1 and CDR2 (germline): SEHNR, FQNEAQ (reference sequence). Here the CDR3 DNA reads TGTGCCAGCAGTATATCCGGGGGGTTGGATGGCTACACCTTC. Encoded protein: CASSISGGLDGYTF.

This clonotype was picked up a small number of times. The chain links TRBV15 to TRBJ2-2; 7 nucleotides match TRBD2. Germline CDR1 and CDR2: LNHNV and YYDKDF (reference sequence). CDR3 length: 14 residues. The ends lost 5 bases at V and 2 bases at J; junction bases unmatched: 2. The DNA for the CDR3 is TGTGCCACCAGCCCGGGGGGAAACACCGGGGAGCTGTTTTTT. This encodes CATSPGGNTGELFF.

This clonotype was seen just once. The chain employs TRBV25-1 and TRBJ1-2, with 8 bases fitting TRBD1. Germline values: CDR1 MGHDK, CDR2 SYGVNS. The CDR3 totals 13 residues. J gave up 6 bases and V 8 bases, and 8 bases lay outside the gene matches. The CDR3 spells CASQDRGYDGYTF. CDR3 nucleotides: TGTGCCAGCCAAGACAGGGGCTACGATGGCTACACCTTC.

The chain's CDR3 is CASRPGTASLFNSPLHF. The CDR3 region has the DNA TGCGCCAGCAGACCCGGGACAGCTTCTCTATTCAATTCACCCCTCCACTTT. This chain connects TRBV4-1 to TRBJ1-6; 7 nucleotides line up with TRBD1. V shed 6 bases, J shed 7 bases, and the junction held 15 bases outside the gene matches. The CDR3 covers 17 residues. Germline V gene lookup returns CDR1 MGHRA and CDR2 YSYEKL.

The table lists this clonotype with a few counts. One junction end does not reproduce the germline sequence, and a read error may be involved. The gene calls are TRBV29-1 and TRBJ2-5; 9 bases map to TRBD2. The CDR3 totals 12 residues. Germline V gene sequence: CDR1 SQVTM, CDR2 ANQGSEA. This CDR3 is CSVATSGEAQYF. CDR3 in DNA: TGCAGCGTAGCGACTAGCGGAGAGGCCCAGTACTTC.

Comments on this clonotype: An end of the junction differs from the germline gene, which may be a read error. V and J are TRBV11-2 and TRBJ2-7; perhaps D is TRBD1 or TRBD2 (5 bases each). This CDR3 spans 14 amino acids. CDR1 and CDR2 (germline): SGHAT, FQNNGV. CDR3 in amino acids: CASSLTYGTYEQYF. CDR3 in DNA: TGTGCCAGCAGCTTAACTTATGGGACCTACGAGCAGTATTTC.

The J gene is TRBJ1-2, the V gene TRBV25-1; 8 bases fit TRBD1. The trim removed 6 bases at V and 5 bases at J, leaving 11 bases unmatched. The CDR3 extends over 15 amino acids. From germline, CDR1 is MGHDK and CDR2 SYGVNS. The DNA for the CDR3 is TGTGCCAGCAGCGTGGGACAGGCTGCGGAGTATGGCTACACCTTC. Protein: CASSVGQAAEYGYTF.

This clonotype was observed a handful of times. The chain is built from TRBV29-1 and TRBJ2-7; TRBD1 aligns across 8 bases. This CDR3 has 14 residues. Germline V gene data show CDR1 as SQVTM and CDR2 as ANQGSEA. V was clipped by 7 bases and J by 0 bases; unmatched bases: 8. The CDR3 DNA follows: TGCAGCGCCCAGGGGGCTAGGAGCTCCTACGAGCAGTACTTC. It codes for CSAQGARSSYEQYF.

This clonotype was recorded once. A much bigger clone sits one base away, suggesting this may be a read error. In DNA, the CDR3 is TGCAGTGCTAGAGGGGCGGCGCGGCAGGGTGACGAAAAACTGTTTTTT. Translated: CSARGAARQGDEKLFF. The chain employs TRBV20-1 and TRBJ1-4; maybe TRBD1 (5 bases). The CDR3 has 16 residues. Germline CDR1 reads DFQATT; CDR2 reads SNEGSKA (reference sequence). Trimming left V 1 base short and J 8 bases short, with 20 bases between.

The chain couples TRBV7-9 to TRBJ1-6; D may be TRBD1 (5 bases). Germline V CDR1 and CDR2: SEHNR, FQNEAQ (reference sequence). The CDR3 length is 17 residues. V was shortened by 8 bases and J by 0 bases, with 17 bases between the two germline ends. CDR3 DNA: TGTGCCAGCTCACCACGAGACAGAAACTCCTATAATTCACCCCTCCACTTT. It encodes CASSPRDRNSYNSPLHF.

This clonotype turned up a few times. CDR3 sequence (DNA): TGTGCCAGCAGCCCTGTGACAGGGGGCTTTTCTGGAAACACCATATATTTT. Translation: CASSPVTGGFSGNTIYF. The chain is built from TRBV7-9 and TRBJ1-3; TRBD1 agrees at 10 bases. V lost 5 bases and J lost 1; bases outside the gene matches: 8. Germline CDR1 and CDR2: SEHNR and FQNEAQ (reference sequence). The CDR3 runs 17 residues.

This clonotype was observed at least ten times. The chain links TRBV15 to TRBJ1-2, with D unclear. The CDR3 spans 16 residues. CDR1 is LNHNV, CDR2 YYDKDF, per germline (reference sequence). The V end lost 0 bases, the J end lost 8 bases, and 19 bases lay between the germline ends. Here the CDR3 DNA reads TGTGCCACCAGCAGAGATGCCGTCATAACCTCTTGGGGCTACACCTTC. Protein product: CATSRDAVITSWGYTF.

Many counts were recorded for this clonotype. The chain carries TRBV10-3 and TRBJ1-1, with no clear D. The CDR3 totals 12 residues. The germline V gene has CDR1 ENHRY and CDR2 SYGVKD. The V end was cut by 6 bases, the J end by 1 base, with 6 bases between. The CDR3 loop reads CAIRPENTEAFF. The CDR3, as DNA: TGTGCCATCAGACCGGAGAACACTGAAGCTTTCTTT.

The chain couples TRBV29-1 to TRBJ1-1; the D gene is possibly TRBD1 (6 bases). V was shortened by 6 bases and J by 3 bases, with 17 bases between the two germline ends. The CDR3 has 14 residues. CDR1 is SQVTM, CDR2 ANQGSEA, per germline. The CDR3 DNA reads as TGCAGCGTGACCACCGGGTCAGGGGACACTGAAGCTTTCTTT. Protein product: CSVTTGSGDTEAFF.

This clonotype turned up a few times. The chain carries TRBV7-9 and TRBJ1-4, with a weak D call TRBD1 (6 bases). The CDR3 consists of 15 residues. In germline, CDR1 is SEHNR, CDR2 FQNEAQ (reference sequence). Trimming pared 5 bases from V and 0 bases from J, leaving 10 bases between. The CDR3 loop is CASSLGQSTNEKLFF. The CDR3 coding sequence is TGTGCCAGCAGCCTAGGACAGTCAACTAATGAAAAACTGTTTTTT.

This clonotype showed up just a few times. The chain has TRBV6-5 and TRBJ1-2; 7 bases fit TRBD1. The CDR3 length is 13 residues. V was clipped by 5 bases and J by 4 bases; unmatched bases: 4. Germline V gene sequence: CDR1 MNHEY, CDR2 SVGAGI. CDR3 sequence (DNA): TGTGCCAGCAGTGAAGCAGGGGGCTATGGCTACACCTTC. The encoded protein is CASSEAGGYGYTF.

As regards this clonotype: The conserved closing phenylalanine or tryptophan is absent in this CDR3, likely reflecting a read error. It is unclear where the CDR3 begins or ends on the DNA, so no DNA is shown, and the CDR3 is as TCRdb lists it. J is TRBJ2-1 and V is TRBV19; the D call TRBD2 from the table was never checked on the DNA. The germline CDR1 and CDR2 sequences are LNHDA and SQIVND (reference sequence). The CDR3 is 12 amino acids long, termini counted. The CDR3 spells CASSRLAGGLNT.

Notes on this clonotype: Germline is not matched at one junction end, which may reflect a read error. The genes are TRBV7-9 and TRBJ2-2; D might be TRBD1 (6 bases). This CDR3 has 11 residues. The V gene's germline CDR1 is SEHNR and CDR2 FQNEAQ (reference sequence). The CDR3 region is CASSALGGLFF. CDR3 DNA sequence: TGTGCCAGCAGTGCCCTAGGGGGGCTGTTTTTT.